The 29 T cell receptor beta chains below come from one sample, sequenced in a study of PD-1 blockade in classical Hodgkin lymphoma. Time point in this sample: cycle 4 day 1 (C4D1), after 6 weeks of nivolumab. All trial patients relapsed after autologous stem cell transplantation. Investigators obtained CD8+ T cells from thawed PBMCs by magnetic negative selection. Measured with immunoSEQ multiplex PCR; TCRdb has only the in-frame clones, and not every one. The profile shows about 20,000 clones, 84% of them singletons. Sequenced material: CD8+ T cells from blood, taken before the fourth cycle of nivolumab. Receptors were obtained from a human donor with classical Hodgkin lymphoma.

In this sample, this clone turned up a few times. The CDR3, as DNA: TGTGCCAGCAGCGTCTACCAGGGACCCTCCTACGAGCAGTACTTC. This codes for CASSVYQGPSYEQYF. The gene calls are TRBV7-8 and TRBJ2-7; D is perhaps TRBD1 or TRBD2 (5 bases each). The CDR3 is made up of 15 amino acids. Trimming pared 5 bases from V and 0 bases from J, leaving 14 bases between. Germline V CDR1 and CDR2: SGHVS, FQNEAQ.

The rearrangement links TRBV4-3 to TRBJ1-4, with unresolved D. V lost 4 bases and J lost 6, with 15 bases in between. This CDR3 has 15 residues. Germline V gene sequence: CDR1 LGHNA, CDR2 YSLEER. The CDR3 here is CASSPSRWGDEKLFF. The DNA for the CDR3 is TGCGCCAGCAGCCCATCCCGGTGGGGAGATGAAAAACTGTTTTTT.

The J gene is TRBJ2-3, the V gene TRBV21-1; TRBD2 is taken as the D call from the table, unchecked against the DNA. TRBV21-1 represents a pseudogene. The CDR3 runs to 14 residues. CDR3 bases: TGTGCCTGTTGGCGGGGGGCCAGCACAGATACGCAGTATTTT. As protein: CACWRGASTDTQYF.

This clone was detected only a few times. The chain recombines TRBV30 with TRBJ1-2; no firm D call. This CDR3 is 12 amino acids long. Trimming stripped 0 bases from V and 7 bases from J, with 9 bases between. Germline-derived CDR1 and CDR2 are GTSNPN and SVGIG (reference sequence). The chain's CDR3 is CAWSVFGFGYTF. CDR3 nucleotides: TGTGCCTGGAGTGTATTCGGGTTTGGCTACACCTTC.

This chain links TRBV9 with TRBJ1-5; D perhaps matches TRBD1 (5 bases). The CDR3 has 18 residues. Germline lookup yields CDR1 SGDLS and CDR2 YYNGEE. V shed 0 bases and J shed 0 bases, with 16 bases lying between them. The CDR3 region is CASSVDGRAGLSNQPQHF. CDR3 DNA: TGTGCCAGCAGCGTAGATGGCAGGGCGGGTCTTAGCAATCAGCCCCAGCATTTT. The variable domain in full, with the rest retrieved from reference TRBV9 and TRBJ1-5, is DSGVTQTPKHLITATGQRVTLRCSPRSGDLSVYWYQQSLDQGLQFLIQYYNGEERAKGNILERFSAQQFPDLHSELNLSSLELGDSALYFCASSVDGRAGLSNQPQHFGDGTRLSIL.

Here the CDR3 reads CASSPEPSGGFYNEQFF. CDR3 nucleotide sequence: TGTGCCAGCAGTCCAGAACCTAGCGGGGGGTTCTACAATGAGCAGTTCTTC. The genes are TRBV27 and TRBJ2-1, with 11 positions matching TRBD2. J lost 3 bases, V lost 5 bases, and 9 bases had no gene match. Germline CDR1 and CDR2: MNHEY and SMNVEV (reference sequence). This CDR3 spans 17 amino acids.

This clone was seen more than once but under ten times. V gene TRBV5-6 combines with J gene TRBJ1-5; D is perhaps TRBD1 (5 bases). Germline V CDR1 and CDR2: SGHDT, YYEEEE. The CDR3 has 13 residues. Deletions cut 1 base from V and 6 bases from J, with 8 bases between. For the CDR3, the DNA is TGTGCCAGCAGCTTGTCAGGGATTCAGCCCCAGCATTTT. It specifies CASSLSGIQPQHF.

The CDR3 DNA reads as TGTGCCAGTAGTGTAGGACAGGGAGTCCCAGATACGCAGTATTTT. Protein sequence: CASSVGQGVPDTQYF. The chain couples TRBV19 to TRBJ2-3, with TRBD1 matching over 8 bases. The V and J ends lost 5 bases and 4 bases, in that order; junction bases with no gene match: 8. The CDR3 length is 15 residues. Germline V gene lookup returns CDR1 LNHDA and CDR2 SQIVND (reference sequence). Full variable domain (remainder filled in from reference TRBV19 and TRBJ2-3): DGGITQSPKYLFRKEGQNVTLSCEQNLNHDAMYWYRQDPGQGLRLIYYSQIVNDFQKGDIAEGYSVSREKKESFPLTVTSAQKNPTAFYLCASSVGQGVPDTQYFGPGTRLTVL.

CDR3 loop: CASTPPMWSVIFNEQFF. CDR3 bases: TGTGCCAGCACCCCGCCGATGTGGTCAGTTATATTCAATGAGCAGTTCTTC. The V gene is TRBV7-9, the J gene TRBJ2-1; D gene uncertain. Per the germline V gene, CDR1 is SEHNR and CDR2 is FQNEAQ (reference sequence). The length of the CDR3 is 17 residues. V dropped 7 bases and J dropped 6 bases, with 25 bases sitting between them.

The V gene is TRBV12-5, the J gene TRBJ2-7; D unclear. The V end lost 5 bases, the J end lost 5 bases, and 7 bases lay between the germline ends. The germline V gene encodes CDR1 LGHNT and CDR2 FRNRAP. This CDR3 region has 11 residues. This CDR3 is CASGTQHEQYF. Here the CDR3 DNA reads TGTGCTAGTGGTACCCAGCACGAGCAGTACTTC.

This sequence joins TRBV18 and TRBJ2-5, with TRBD2 identical over 12 bases. V trimming: 2 bases; J trimming: 2 bases; junction bases outside the gene matches: 3. CDR3 length: 16 amino acids. Germline V gene data show CDR1 as KGHSH and CDR2 as LQKENI. CDR3 loop: CASSPILAGGQETQYF. The CDR3, as DNA: TGTGCCAGCTCACCAATACTAGCGGGGGGACAAGAGACCCAGTACTTC.

This chain links TRBV6-1 with TRBJ2-1; the D is unclear. Germline V gene lookup returns CDR1 MNHNS and CDR2 SASEGT. There are 17 residues in the CDR3. Trimming removed 0 bases from V and 0 bases from J, with 12 bases in between. CDR3 loop: CASSEALPRSSYNEQFF. For the CDR3, the DNA is TGTGCCAGCAGTGAAGCGCTCCCCCGAAGCTCCTACAATGAGCAGTTCTTC.

The chain joins TRBV27 to TRBJ1-1, with unresolved D. The germline V gene encodes CDR1 MNHEY and CDR2 SMNVEV (reference sequence). Trimming took off 3 bases at V and 4 bases at J, with 6 bases between the two ends. This CDR3 region has 12 residues. For the CDR3, the DNA is TGTGCCAGCAGTTTCGAGGGCACTGAAGCTTTCTTT. It specifies CASSFEGTEAFF.

The chain is built from TRBV6-1 and TRBJ1-4; the D is unclear. The CDR3 has 15 amino acids. The V gene's germline CDR1 is MNHNS and CDR2 SASEGT. V shed 2 bases and J shed 6 bases, with 13 bases lying between them. The CDR3 nucleotides are TGTGCCAGCAGTGAACTGGTAACCGGGCATGAAAAACTGTTTTTT. As protein: CASSELVTGHEKLFF.

CDR3 loop: CASSLGAGGLTDTQYF. In DNA form, the CDR3 reads TGTGCCAGCAGTTTAGGAGCGGGGGGGCTGACAGATACGCAGTATTTT. This chain joins TRBV27 and TRBJ2-3; 10 bases align to TRBD2. Trimming removed 2 bases from V and 3 bases from J; junction bases left unmatched: 5. The CDR3 has 16 residues. Germline CDR1 reads MNHEY; CDR2 reads SMNVEV (reference sequence).

This chain links TRBV5-1 with TRBJ1-2; D unclear. Germline CDR1 is SGHRS and CDR2 is YFSETQ. Trimming stripped 3 bases from V and 4 bases from J, with 13 bases between. The CDR3 covers 14 residues. CDR3 protein: CASSSSSSLYGYTF. In nucleotides, the CDR3 is TGCGCCAGCAGCTCGAGTAGCAGCCTCTATGGCTACACCTTC.

This chain connects TRBV2 to TRBJ2-7; TRBD2 agrees at 7 bases. This CDR3 has 13 amino acids. Germline CDR1 SNHLY, CDR2 FYNNEI. V shed 9 bases, J shed 3 bases, and the junction held 8 bases outside the gene matches. The CDR3 DNA reads TGTGCCAGTTCAGCGGGGAGCTACTACGAGCAGTACTTC. Amino acid sequence: CASSAGSYYEQYF. Supplemented by reference TRBV2 and TRBJ2-7, the full variable domain reads EPEVTQTPSHQVTQMGQEVILRCVPISNHLYFYWYRQILGQKVEFLVSFYNNEISEKSEIFDDQFSVERPDGSNFTLKIRSTKLEDSAMYFCASSAGSYYEQYFGPGTRLTVT.

The chain couples TRBV5-1 to TRBJ2-5; no reliable D call. CDR1 SGHRS and CDR2 YFSETQ come from the germline V gene. V was pared by 4 bases and J by 3 bases, with 10 bases between. The CDR3 length is 13 residues. The CDR3 loop is CASSPGSKETQYF. The CDR3 nucleotides read TGCGCCAGCAGCCCAGGATCTAAAGAGACCCAGTACTTC.

The CDR3 sequence: CASSWTGGTEAFF. The CDR3 DNA is TGCGCCAGCAGCTGGACAGGGGGCACTGAAGCTTTCTTT. V gene TRBV5-1 combines with J gene TRBJ1-1; 10 positions match TRBD1. The CDR3 is 13 residues long. After removal of 3 bases from V and 4 bases from J, the junction contained 0 bases not matched to a gene. The germline V gene has CDR1 SGHRS and CDR2 YFSETQ.

The chain links TRBV19 to TRBJ1-2; D might be TRBD1 (5 bases). Germline CDR1 LNHDA, CDR2 SQIVND (reference sequence). The length of the CDR3 is 14 residues. The V gene lost 2 bases and the J gene lost 3 bases, with 10 bases spanning the gap. CDR3 coding DNA: TGTGCCAGTAGTATAAATCCGGGGGACTATGGCTACACCTTC. Protein: CASSINPGDYGYTF.

The chain uses TRBV9 and TRBJ2-7; TRBD1 aligns across 12 bases. V was clipped by 4 bases and J by 5 bases; unmatched bases: 7. CDR1 and CDR2 from the germline V gene are SGDLS and YYNGEE. There are 15 residues in the CDR3. CDR3 protein: CASSSRDRGLHEQYF. The CDR3, as DNA: TGTGCCAGCAGCTCCCGGGACAGGGGGCTTCACGAGCAGTACTTC. Looking up the rest from reference TRBV9 and TRBJ2-7 gives the full variable domain: DSGVTQTPKHLITATGQRVTLRCSPRSGDLSVYWYQQSLDQGLQFLIQYYNGEERAKGNILERFSAQQFPDLHSELNLSSLELGDSALYFCASSSRDRGLHEQYFGPGTRLTVT.

The chain couples TRBV21-1 to TRBJ1-5. TRBV21-1 is designated a pseudogene. The CDR3 contains 16 residues. The CDR3 region is CASSTLGGRNNQPQHF. The CDR3 DNA sequence: TGTGCCAGCAGCACCCTGGGGGGTCGTAACAATCAGCCCCAGCATTTT.

Of note for this clone: Because the CDR3 is missing its conserved closing phenylalanine or tryptophan, this is likely a read error. No DNA is shown, since the ends of the CDR3 on it are uncertain; the CDR3 is the one TCRdb lists. The chain couples TRBV27 to TRBJ2-7. The germline V gene encodes CDR1 MNHEY and CDR2 SMNVEV (reference sequence). The length of the CDR3 is 8 amino acids, counting both ends. CDR3 residues: CASSPVRL.

The chain has TRBV30 and TRBJ1-2; the match to TRBD1 covers 12 bases. The CDR3 is made up of 16 amino acids. The J segment lost 8 bases and the V segment lost 2 bases, leaving 12 bases of the junction unmatched. The germline V gene encodes CDR1 GTSNPN and CDR2 SVGIG (reference sequence). CDR3 in amino acids: CAWSILGSGTGGGYTF. The CDR3 nucleotides read TGTGCCTGGAGTATACTAGGGTCTGGGACAGGGGGCGGCTACACCTTC.

V is TRBV7-3 and J is TRBJ1-2; 7 bases map to TRBD1. The germline gives CDR1 SGHTA, CDR2 FQGTGA. Trimming removed 4 bases from V and 8 bases from J; junction bases left unmatched: 7. The CDR3 has 13 amino acids. The CDR3 sequence: CASSSGGTDGYTF. In DNA form, the CDR3 reads TGTGCCAGCAGCTCAGGAGGGACAGACGGCTACACCTTC.

The chain links TRBV9 to TRBJ2-1; D is possibly TRBD2 (6 bases). CDR3 length: 13 amino acids. Deletions cut 3 bases from V and 13 bases from J, with 17 bases between. Germline V gene data show CDR1 as SGDLS and CDR2 as YYNGEE. CDR3 sequence: CASSAPPSDGQFF. The CDR3 DNA reads as TGTGCCAGCAGCGCCCCCCCTAGCGATGGTCAGTTCTTC.

The CDR3 DNA follows: TGTGCCAGCAGCCCCGGTGGGGTGAATCAGCCCCAGCATTTT. This translates into CASSPGGVNQPQHF. The chain is built from TRBV9 and TRBJ1-5; D gene unclear. The germline CDR1 and CDR2 sequences are SGDLS and YYNGEE. The CDR3 sequence is 14 residues long. The V end was cut by 4 bases, the J end by 4 bases, with 12 bases between.

The rearrangement joins TRBV7-9 to TRBJ2-1; a weak D match, TRBD2 (6 bases). Germline assignment: CDR1 SEHNR and CDR2 FQNEAQ (reference sequence). The CDR3 loop spans 15 amino acids. With 5 bases removed from V and 0 bases from J, the gap between germline ends came to 11 bases. The chain's CDR3 is CASSPETSSYNEQFF. In DNA form, the CDR3 reads TGTGCCAGCAGCCCTGAGACTAGCTCCTACAATGAGCAGTTCTTC.

This chain links TRBV10-2 with TRBJ2-2; a possible D gene is TRBD2 (6 bases). Trimming stripped 7 bases from V and 1 base from J, with 13 bases between. Germline V gene data show CDR1 as WSHSY and CDR2 as SAAADI. The CDR3 contains 15 residues. DNA for the CDR3: TGCGCCAGCAAAGTTGGGACTCTGAACACCGGGGAGCTGTTTTTT. Translated, it gives CASKVGTLNTGELFF.